The 26 T cell receptor beta chains below were found in one sample sequenced in a study of CD4 T cells in relation to SARS-CoV-2 and coronaviruses. The method was immunoSEQ multiplex PCR; TCRdb's version includes in-frame clones alone and lacks a portion of them. The sample carries 24,000 or so clones, 70% to 80% recorded once. The unexposed donors gave CD4+ T cells in about 2011-2018, prior to COVID-19. After ten to eleven days of culture, CD4+ T cells were isolated. For these receptors, no antigen is known. Specimen: CD4+ T cells from PBMCs, cultured in vitro. The source of these receptors is a human donor in good health.

This clone was observed once. CDR3 nucleotide sequence: TGTGCCAGTAGTAGGGGGGGGCGGTACAATGAGCAGTTCTTC. Translation gives CASSRGGRYNEQFF. This chain joins TRBV19 and TRBJ2-1, with D perhaps matching TRBD2 (7 bases). Trimming left V 4 bases short and J 4 bases short, with 11 bases between. Germline-derived CDR1 and CDR2 are LNHDA and SQIVND (reference sequence). The CDR3 contains 14 residues.

This chain joins TRBV6-4 and TRBJ2-3, with 11 nucleotides matching TRBD1. Germline assignment: CDR1 MRHNA and CDR2 SNTAGT. The CDR3 covers 15 residues. V dropped 3 bases and J dropped 6; count of bases not matched to a gene: 5. CDR3 in amino acids: CASSEGQGGSDTQYF. Written as DNA, the CDR3 is TGTGCCAGCAGTGAGGGACAGGGGGGATCGGATACGCAGTATTTT.

Concerning this clone: The junction and the germline gene differ at one end; a read error may be behind it. J is TRBJ2-3 and V is TRBV20-1, with TRBD2 as a possible D gene (6 bases). In germline, CDR1 is DFQATT, CDR2 SNEGSKA (reference sequence). This CDR3 spans 11 amino acids. The CDR3 spells CSARSGDTQYF. The CDR3, as DNA: TGCAGTGCTAGATCGGGAGATACGCAATATTTT.

The chain has TRBV7-9 and TRBJ2-7, with D perhaps matching TRBD2 (6 bases). V lost 5 bases and J lost 2, with 19 bases in between. From germline, CDR1 is SEHNR and CDR2 FQNEAQ (reference sequence). The CDR3 has 16 residues. CDR3 amino acids: CASSPEGGALTYEQYF. Here the CDR3 DNA reads TGTGCCAGCAGCCCGGAGGGCGGAGCCCTAACCTACGAGCAGTACTTC.

The V gene is TRBV5-6, the J gene TRBJ2-7; TRBD1 might be the D (5 bases). V was shortened by 4 bases and J by 3 bases, with 11 bases between the two germline ends. Germline CDR1 is SGHDT and CDR2 is YYEEEE. The CDR3 is made up of 13 amino acids. Written as DNA, the CDR3 is TGTGCCAGCAGCCGTCCAGGGTTCTACGAGCAGTACTTC. Translated: CASSRPGFYEQYF.

The V and J genes are TRBV5-1 and TRBJ2-1, with a weak D call TRBD1 (5 bases). The V end lost 4 bases, the J end lost 8 bases, and 13 bases lay between the germline ends. Germline loops: CDR1 SGHRS, CDR2 YFSETQ. The CDR3 has 13 amino acids. The CDR3 protein is CASSPPGLDEQFF. CDR3 in DNA: TGCGCCAGCAGCCCGCCAGGGCTGGATGAGCAGTTCTTC.

This sequence joins TRBV20-1 and TRBJ1-6; D call uncertain. V was shortened by 4 bases and J by 7 bases, with 11 bases between the two germline ends. Germline V gene sequence: CDR1 DFQATT, CDR2 SNEGSKA (reference sequence). CDR3 length: 13 amino acids. The CDR3 loop reads CSATETLNSPLHF. CDR3 nucleotide sequence: TGCAGTGCTACTGAGACATTAAATTCACCCCTCCACTTT.

This clone was picked up one time. The gene calls are TRBV3-1 (or the pseudogene TRBV3-2) and TRBJ1-1; D call uncertain. Germline loops: CDR1 LGHDT, CDR2 YNNKEL (reference sequence). The CDR3 spans 14 residues. Trimming removed 1 base from V and 3 bases from J, with 9 bases in between. Here the CDR3 DNA reads TGTGCCAGCAGCCAAGCCTGGGAAGACACTGAAGCTTTCTTT. It translates to CASSQAWEDTEAFF.

This sequence joins TRBV28 and TRBJ2-7, with a possible D match to TRBD1 (6 bases). The CDR3 covers 14 residues. The V gene lost 6 bases and the J gene lost 0 bases, with 12 bases spanning the gap. Germline CDR1 reads MDHEN; CDR2 reads SYDVKM. The CDR3 sequence is CASRPGTPSYEQYF. The CDR3 DNA sequence: TGTGCCAGCAGACCCGGGACACCCTCCTACGAGCAGTACTTC.

This chain uses TRBV19 with TRBJ2-7; 7 positions match TRBD1. Germline V gives CDR1 LNHDA, CDR2 SQIVND (reference sequence). V dropped 8 bases and J dropped 0; count of bases not matched to a gene: 7. The CDR3 has 14 residues. This CDR3 reads CASARGQPSYEQYF. DNA of the CDR3: TGTGCCAGTGCCCGGGGACAGCCCTCCTACGAGCAGTACTTC.

The gene calls are TRBV29-1 and TRBJ2-3; D remains unclear. The CDR3 covers 12 residues. From germline, CDR1 is SQVTM and CDR2 ANQGSEA. V lost 7 bases, J lost 3 bases, and 11 bases lay in between. In DNA form, the CDR3 reads TGCAGCGGCCAAAGAGGTACAGATACGCAGTATTTT. It specifies CSGQRGTDTQYF.

This clone was seen only once. The chain joins TRBV29-1 to TRBJ1-1, with TRBD1 as a possible D gene (6 bases). Germline CDR1 SQVTM, CDR2 ANQGSEA. Trimming cost V 7 bases and J 0 bases, with 12 bases left between them. The CDR3 length is 13 residues. In DNA form, the CDR3 reads TGCAGCGGGACAGCCAGTATGAACACTGAAGCTTTCTTT. As protein: CSGTASMNTEAFF.

V and J are TRBV28 and TRBJ2-7; D possibly uses TRBD1 or TRBD2 (6 bases each). V was pared by 5 bases and J by 4 bases, with 21 bases between. The CDR3 extends over 16 amino acids. CDR1 MDHEN and CDR2 SYDVKM come from the germline V gene. The CDR3 bases are TGTGCCAGCAGTCCGCCCCGACTAGAGGGGGAGTACGAGCAGTACTTC. Translation gives CASSPPRLEGEYEQYF.

The chain combines TRBV7-2 with TRBJ2-7, with D possibly matching TRBD2 (5 bases). CDR3 length: 14 residues. Trimming left V 1 base short and J 6 bases short, with 13 bases between. Germline lookup yields CDR1 SGHTA and CDR2 FQGNSA. The CDR3 DNA is TGTGCCAGCAGCTTAGAGGGCTCGGGAATCGAGCAGTACTTC. It specifies CASSLEGSGIEQYF.

CDR3 protein: CASSLEGGGTDTQYF. The CDR3 DNA sequence: TGTGCCAGCAGCCTAGAGGGAGGGGGCACAGATACGCAGTATTTT. V is TRBV2 and J is TRBJ2-3, with 7 bases that match TRBD2. Germline V gives CDR1 SNHLY, CDR2 FYNNEI. The junction had 7 bases not matched to a gene; V was cut back by 6 bases and J by 1 base. This CDR3 is built from 15 residues. Variable domain in full (rest from reference TRBV2 and TRBJ2-3): EPEVTQTPSHQVTQMGQEVILRCVPISNHLYFYWYRQILGQKVEFLVSFYNNEISEKSEIFDDQFSVERPDGSNFTLKIRSTKLEDSAMYFCASSLEGGGTDTQYFGPGTRLTVL.

The CDR3: CAWQSGTGNTEAFF. In DNA, the CDR3 is TGTGCCTGGCAATCCGGGACAGGGAACACTGAAGCTTTCTTT. This chain links TRBV30 with TRBJ1-1; 8 bases map to TRBD1. The germline CDR1 and CDR2 sequences are GTSNPN and SVGIG (reference sequence). CDR3 size: 14 residues. V dropped 5 bases and J dropped 1; count of bases not matched to a gene: 6.

V is TRBV3-1 (or the pseudogene TRBV3-2) and J is TRBJ2-2; 9 bases are a match to TRBD1. Looked up from germline, CDR1 is LGHDT and CDR2 is YNNKEL (reference sequence). Unmatched junction bases numbered 8, after V lost 9 bases and J lost 6 bases. CDR3 length equals 14 residues. CDR3 loop: CASTGTGSAGELFF. In DNA form, the CDR3 reads TGTGCCAGTACAGGGACAGGGAGTGCCGGGGAGCTGTTTTTT.

The V call is TRBV3-1 (or the pseudogene TRBV3-2), the J call TRBJ2-1, with TRBD2 as a possible D gene (5 bases). V gave up 1 base and J gave up 9 bases, with 13 bases separating them. The CDR3 is 14 residues long. The germline V gene has CDR1 LGHDT and CDR2 YNNKEL (reference sequence). The CDR3 DNA reads as TGTGCCAGCAGCCAAGGGGAGTCGGGGAGTGAGCAGTTCTTC. Its translation is CASSQGESGSEQFF.

The chain links TRBV7-8 to TRBJ2-5; no definite D call. Germline V gene data show CDR1 as SGHVS and CDR2 as FQNEAQ. V lost 5 bases and J lost 1, with 5 bases in between. The CDR3 is 12 amino acids. The CDR3 sequence: CASSTFQETQYF. CDR3 nucleotide sequence: TGTGCCAGCAGCACGTTCCAAGAGACCCAGTACTTC.

This chain joins TRBV27 and TRBJ2-5; 7 bases line up with TRBD2. Trimming removed 6 bases from V and 3 bases from J; junction bases left unmatched: 10. The CDR3 covers 15 residues. Germline loops: CDR1 MNHEY, CDR2 SMNVEV (reference sequence). The DNA of the CDR3 is TGTGCCAGCAGCCTTGGGATAGCGGGCAAAGAGACCCAGTACTTC. It codes for CASSLGIAGKETQYF.

This clone turned up a few times. The rearrangement links TRBV29-1 to TRBJ2-1, with 8 bases identical to TRBD1. This CDR3 contains 13 residues. Germline lookup yields CDR1 SQVTM and CDR2 ANQGSEA. V shed 6 bases, J shed 4 bases, and the junction held 5 bases outside the gene matches. The CDR3 sequence is CSVDYRGYNEQFF. The CDR3 coding sequence is TGCAGCGTAGACTACAGGGGGTACAATGAGCAGTTCTTC.

The rearrangement links TRBV19 to TRBJ2-3, with D perhaps TRBD2 (6 bases). This CDR3 is 16 amino acids long. The V gene's germline CDR1 is LNHDA and CDR2 SQIVND (reference sequence). V lost 3 bases to trimming and J lost 0 bases, with 13 bases between them. The CDR3 nucleotides are TGTGCCAGTAGTATTGGGCTAGCGACTAGCACAGATACGCAGTATTTT. This encodes CASSIGLATSTDTQYF.

The sample holds one count of this clone. The rearrangement links TRBV2 to TRBJ1-1, with D possibly being TRBD1 (6 bases). CDR3 length: 14 amino acids. V dropped 5 bases and J dropped 1 base, with 11 bases sitting between them. Germline values: CDR1 SNHLY, CDR2 FYNNEI. The CDR3 region is CASSLRTANTEAFF. The CDR3, as DNA: TGTGCCAGCAGTCTGCGGACAGCGAACACTGAAGCTTTCTTT.

This clone was seen only a few times. The V call is TRBV19, the J call TRBJ2-2, with 10 bases lining up with TRBD1. V trimming: 9 bases; J trimming: 5 bases; junction bases outside the gene matches: 9. Germline-derived CDR1 and CDR2 are LNHDA and SQIVND (reference sequence). This CDR3 is 15 amino acids long. The CDR3 sequence: CASHKTGGSTGELFF. Here the CDR3 DNA reads TGTGCCAGCCATAAGACAGGGGGCAGTACCGGGGAGCTGTTTTTT.

The rearrangement links TRBV7-2 to TRBJ2-6, with 8 positions matching TRBD1. This CDR3 comprises 18 residues. The V gene's germline CDR1 is SGHTA and CDR2 FQGNSA. J lost 2 bases, V lost 5 bases, and 11 bases had no gene match. The CDR3 protein is CASSPGQGFVAGANVLTF. CDR3 DNA sequence: TGTGCCAGCAGCCCAGGACAGGGCTTCGTCGCTGGGGCCAACGTCCTGACTTTC. Full variable domain (missing parts from reference TRBV7-2 and TRBJ2-6): GAGVSQSPSNKVTEKGKDVELRCDPISGHTALYWYRQSLGQGLEFLIYFQGNSAPDKSGLPSDRFSAERTGGSVSTLTIQRTQQEDSAVYLCASSPGQGFVAGANVLTFGAGSRLTVL.

The DNA for the CDR3 is TGCGCCAGCAGCTTGGTAGCTGGGACAGGGCGCGAGCAGTACTTC. Its protein is CASSLVAGTGREQYF. The chain recombines TRBV5-1 with TRBJ2-7; 9 bases fit TRBD1. This CDR3 has 15 amino acids. Germline V gene sequence: CDR1 SGHRS, CDR2 YFSETQ. V gave up 0 bases and J gave up 6 bases; unmatched junction bases: 7.